Detailed here is one TCR beta chain. Its target is unknown. Assay: immunoSEQ multiplex PCR; the TCRdb copy retains only in-frame clones and omits some. Here the sample spans 100,000 or so clones, 80% to 95% being singletons. This entry belongs to a study of T cell responses to AZD1222 COVID-19 vaccine. General study results and limits: When two AZD1222 doses had been given, Spike-specific TCR breadth and depth rose. Repertoires were collected only later (after the peak T cell response had occurred).

The CDR3 has 17 residues. Germline lookup yields CDR1 SGHTA and CDR2 FQGTGA. The trim removed 5 bases at V and 0 bases at J, leaving 6 bases unmatched. The clonotype comes from an adult in good health. The chain combines TRBV7-3 with TRBJ2-3; 12 bases match TRBD2. This material consisted of peripheral blood, taken on day 0 of AZD1222 vaccination. CDR3 in amino acids: CASSRGLAGRSTDTQYF. In DNA, the CDR3 is TGTGCCAGCAGCCGCGGACTAGCGGGGCGAAGCACAGATACGCAGTATTTT.